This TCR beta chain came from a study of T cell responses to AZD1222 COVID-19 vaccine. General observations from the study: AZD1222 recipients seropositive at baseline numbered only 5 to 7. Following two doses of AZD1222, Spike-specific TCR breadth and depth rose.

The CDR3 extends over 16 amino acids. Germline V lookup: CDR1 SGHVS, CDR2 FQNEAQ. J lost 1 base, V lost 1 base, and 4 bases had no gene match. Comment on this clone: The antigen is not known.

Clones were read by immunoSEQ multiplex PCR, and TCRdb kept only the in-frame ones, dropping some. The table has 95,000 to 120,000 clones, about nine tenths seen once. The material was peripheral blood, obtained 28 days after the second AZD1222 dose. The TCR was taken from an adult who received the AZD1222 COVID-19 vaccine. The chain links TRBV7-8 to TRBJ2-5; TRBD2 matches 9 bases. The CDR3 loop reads CASSLGSGGIQETQYF. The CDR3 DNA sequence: TGTGCCAGCAGCTTAGGAAGCGGGGGGATCCAAGAGACCCAGTACTTC.